These 23 T cell receptor beta chains came from one sample sequenced in a study of beta chain features in type 1 diabetes. Findings and limits, study-wide: Among patients with Type 1 diabetes, TCRB CDR3s were moderately but significantly shorter in every one of the four CD4+ subsets.

Their specific antigens are unknown. Expressed TCRB transcripts were sequenced after all isolated RNA was converted to cDNA. The data were produced by immunoSEQ multiplex PCR, yet TCRdb's version contains in-frame clones alone and is incomplete. The profile covers some 190,000 clones, with less than 10% appearing a single time and 0.5% to 0.55% taken by the ten largest. The sample consisted of central memory CD4+ T cells from blood. Every receptor here comes from a man between 18 and 29 years old with type 1 diabetes.

In its sample, this clone was seen a few times. The chain carries TRBV11-2 and TRBJ2-5; the match to TRBD1 covers 9 bases. The CDR3 extends over 14 amino acids. Germline CDR1 reads SGHAT; CDR2 reads FQNNGV. V gave up 0 bases and J gave up 10 bases; unmatched junction bases: 6. The CDR3 sequence is CASSLEPDRGDQYF. The DNA of the CDR3 is TGTGCCAGCAGCTTAGAGCCGGACAGGGGCGACCAGTACTTC. The variable domain in full, completed from reference TRBV11-2 and TRBJ2-5, reads EAGVAQSPRYKIIEKRQSVAFWCNPISGHATLYWYQQILGQGPKLLIQFQNNGVVDDSQLPKDRFSAERLKGVDSTLKIQPAKLEDSAVYLCASSLEPDRGDQYFGPGTRLLVL.

This clone was detected a few times. Other DNA sequences in the sample encode the same CDR3. The gene calls are TRBV20-1 and TRBJ2-1, with TRBD1 matching over 8 bases. V trimming: 6 bases; J trimming: 8 bases; junction bases outside the gene matches: 3. This CDR3 comprises 11 residues. Germline CDR1 is DFQATT and CDR2 is SNEGSKA (reference sequence). The CDR3 protein is CSAAGGDEQFF. The CDR3 DNA reads as TGCAGTGCGGCAGGGGGCGATGAGCAGTTCTTC.

The J gene is TRBJ2-3, the V gene TRBV19, with 16 bases lining up with TRBD2. There are 17 residues in the CDR3. J gave up 5 bases and V 5 bases, and 7 bases lay outside the gene matches. The V gene's germline CDR1 is LNHDA and CDR2 SQIVND (reference sequence). The CDR3 nucleotides read TGTGCCAGTAGTGCGGGACTAGCGGGGGGGCGGCAAGATACGCAGTATTTT. This translates into CASSAGLAGGRQDTQYF.

The genes are TRBV6-9 and TRBJ2-1, with 12 bases aligning to TRBD2. The V gene end was trimmed by 2 bases and the J gene end by 8 bases; junction bases not matched to a gene: 4. The CDR3 sequence is 15 residues long. CDR1 is MNHGY, CDR2 SVAAGI, per germline. CDR3 in DNA: TGTGCCAGCAGTTATAGACTAGCGGGGGTCCATGAGCAGTTCTTC. This codes for CASSYRLAGVHEQFF.

The chain recombines TRBV11-3 with TRBJ1-2, with D unclear. The CDR3 is 12 residues long. Trimming stripped 0 bases from V and 7 bases from J, with 6 bases between. Looked up from germline, CDR1 is SGHNT and CDR2 is YENEEA. The chain's CDR3 is CASSLDRSGYTF. In nucleotides, the CDR3 is TGTGCCAGCAGCTTAGATAGAAGTGGCTACACCTTC.

The chain recombines TRBV5-1 with TRBJ2-3; perhaps TRBD1 as D (6 bases). Germline-derived CDR1 and CDR2 are SGHRS and YFSETQ. V lost 0 bases, J lost 2 bases, and 7 bases lay in between. CDR3 length equals 14 residues. CDR3 DNA: TGCGCCAGCAGCTTGGGACAGGTCACAGATACGCAGTATTTT. This gives the protein CASSLGQVTDTQYF.

This clone was found a few times. The rearrangement uses TRBV10-3 and TRBJ2-5; TRBD1 aligns across 7 bases. This CDR3 is built from 13 residues. V shed 4 bases and J 1 base; nucleotides not matched to a gene: 0. Germline V CDR1 and CDR2: ENHRY, SYGVKD. DNA of the CDR3: TGTGCCATCAGTGGGACAGGCCAAGAGACCCAGTACTTC. Its protein product is CAISGTGQETQYF.

Comment on this clone: Additional DNA sequences in this sample encode the identical CDR3. The J gene is TRBJ1-2, the V gene TRBV2; D ambiguous. V was clipped by 3 bases and J by 8 bases, with 10 bases between them. Germline loops: CDR1 SNHLY, CDR2 FYNNEI. The length of the CDR3 is 12 residues. CDR3 region: CASSESGVGYTF. CDR3 sequence (DNA): TGTGCCAGCAGTGAGAGCGGGGTCGGCTACACCTTC.

This chain joins TRBV9 and TRBJ2-1; D gene uncertain. The V and J ends lost 2 bases and 9 bases respectively, with 12 bases between them. From germline, CDR1 is SGDLS and CDR2 YYNGEE. This CDR3 spans 13 amino acids. In DNA form, the CDR3 reads TGTGCCAGCAGCGTTACTCCTGGCGGTGAGCAGTTCTTC. It specifies CASSVTPGGEQFF.

In its sample, this clone was seen many times. V and J are TRBV29-1 and TRBJ2-3; no definite D call. Trimming cost V 4 bases and J 4 bases, with 3 bases left between them. Germline V gene lookup returns CDR1 SQVTM and CDR2 ANQGSEA. The CDR3 length is 10 residues. CDR3 region: CSVGADTQYF. CDR3 bases: TGCAGCGTTGGCGCAGATACGCAGTATTTT.

As DNA, the CDR3 is TGTGCCAGCAGCTTAGACCTCCGACAGGCCCTAGTGACCCAGTACTTC. Its protein product is CASSLDLRQALVTQYF. This chain connects TRBV7-2 to TRBJ2-5; TRBD1 is a possible D gene (6 bases). The ends were cut back, 1 base at V and 7 bases at J, with 19 bases in the middle. CDR3 length: 16 residues. Germline CDR1 reads SGHTA; CDR2 reads FQGNSA.

The J gene is TRBJ2-7, the V gene TRBV14; 7 positions agree with TRBD1. In germline, CDR1 is SGHDN, CDR2 FVKESK. This CDR3 spans 16 amino acids. V dropped 4 bases and J dropped 1; count of bases not matched to a gene: 10. The CDR3 DNA reads as TGTGCCAGCAGCCGCTACAGGGGTTTTTCATCCTACGAGCAGTACTTC. It yields the protein CASSRYRGFSSYEQYF.

The gene calls are TRBV2 and TRBJ2-5; D is ambiguous. CDR3 length: 12 amino acids. Between the trimmed V and J ends, which lost 4 bases and 5 bases, there was a span of 8 bases. Germline CDR1 is SNHLY and CDR2 is FYNNEI. The CDR3 DNA reads TGTGCCAGCAGTGTATTTCGGGAGACCCAGTACTTC. Protein: CASSVFRETQYF.

This clone showed up just a few times. This rearrangement joins TRBV5-1 to TRBJ2-3, with 10 bases identical to TRBD1. Trimming took 4 bases from V and 5 from J; bases not matched to a gene: 10. The CDR3 totals 16 residues. Germline V CDR1 and CDR2: SGHRS, YFSETQ. The CDR3 region has the DNA TGCGCCAGCAGCATATCCGGGACAGGGGATTTAGATACGCAGTATTTT. As protein: CASSISGTGDLDTQYF.

The sample holds a few counts of this clone. The gene calls are TRBV5-4 and TRBJ2-3; D may be TRBD2 (6 bases). CDR1 and CDR2 from the germline V gene are SGHNT and YYREEE (reference sequence). The CDR3 is made up of 13 amino acids. Trimming removed 6 bases from V and 9 bases from J, with 17 bases in between. The CDR3 nucleotides read TGTGCCAGCATTGGCGGGGACCGGGAAACGCAGTATTTT. Amino acid sequence: CASIGGDRETQYF.

The sample holds a few counts of this clone. This chain joins TRBV5-1 and TRBJ2-1, with D possibly being TRBD2 (6 bases). This CDR3 has 17 amino acids. Germline V gene data show CDR1 as SGHRS and CDR2 as YFSETQ. Trimming took off 0 bases at V and 2 bases at J, with 15 bases between the two ends. This CDR3 reads CASSLGEWGGAYNEQFF. In nucleotides, the CDR3 is TGCGCCAGCAGCTTGGGGGAATGGGGCGGGGCCTACAATGAGCAGTTCTTC.

The chain uses TRBV7-8 and TRBJ1-1, with D maybe TRBD1 (5 bases). Germline CDR1 SGHVS, CDR2 FQNEAQ. Trimming stripped 3 bases from V and 3 bases from J, with 11 bases between. The CDR3 has 14 amino acids. The CDR3 here is CASSFQGADTEAFF. The CDR3 DNA reads as TGTGCCAGCAGCTTTCAGGGTGCGGACACTGAAGCTTTCTTT.

The V call is TRBV7-6, the J call TRBJ2-1, with D perhaps TRBD2 (5 bases). In germline, CDR1 is SGHVS, CDR2 FNYEAQ. With 1 base removed from V and 0 bases from J, the gap between germline ends came to 13 bases. The CDR3 is made up of 17 amino acids. In nucleotides, the CDR3 is TGTGCCAGCAGCTTAGAGGCCCTTGGAGGCTCCTACAATGAGCAGTTCTTC. Amino acid sequence: CASSLEALGGSYNEQFF.

This chain connects TRBV7-2 to TRBJ2-5; 7 positions agree with TRBD2. Germline V gives CDR1 SGHTA, CDR2 FQGNSA. The CDR3 has 16 amino acids. The trim removed 5 bases at V and 2 bases at J, leaving 11 bases unmatched. The CDR3 coding sequence is TGTGCCAGCAGCCCACCCGGACTAGAAAGGCAAGAGACCCAGTACTTC. It codes for CASSPPGLERQETQYF.

This chain connects TRBV7-9 to TRBJ2-7; a weak D match, TRBD1 (5 bases). The CDR3 has 16 amino acids. V was pared by 4 bases and J by 2 bases, with 18 bases between. CDR1 and CDR2 (germline): SEHNR, FQNEAQ (reference sequence). Written as DNA, the CDR3 is TGTGCCAGCAGCTCCGCCGGTGGAAGGGGAACCTACGAGCAGTACTTC. As protein: CASSSAGGRGTYEQYF. Looking up the rest from reference TRBV7-9 and TRBJ2-7 gives the full variable domain: DTGVSQNPRHKITKRGQNVTFRCDPISEHNRLYWYRQTLGQGPEFLTYFQNEAQLEKSRLLSDRFSAERPKGSFSTLEIQRTEQGDSAMYLCASSSAGGRGTYEQYFGPGTRLTVT.

This clone came up a few times. This chain links TRBV5-1 with TRBJ2-1, with TRBD1 matching over 8 bases. The CDR3 length is 14 residues. V dropped 4 bases and J dropped 6; count of bases not matched to a gene: 6. Germline V gene sequence: CDR1 SGHRS, CDR2 YFSETQ. CDR3 sequence (DNA): TGCGCCAGCAGCAGGGACAGGCCTAGCAATGAGCAGTTCTTC. Its protein product is CASSRDRPSNEQFF.

The gene calls are TRBV11-2 and TRBJ1-2, with D possibly TRBD1 on 6 matching bases. Trimming took 5 bases from V and 3 from J, leaving 25 bases between them. Germline values: CDR1 SGHAT, CDR2 FQNNGV. The CDR3 is 18 residues long. CDR3 bases: TGTGCCAGCAGCCCTATCTCAGGCAGGGGCCCCCAGGACTATGGCTACACCTTC. It specifies CASSPISGRGPQDYGYTF.

In this sample, this clone turned up many times. V usage is TRBV27 and J usage is TRBJ2-1, with TRBD2 identical over 9 bases. V lost 6 bases to trimming and J lost 14 bases; unmatched junction nucleotides: 14. Germline CDR1 MNHEY, CDR2 SMNVEV (reference sequence). This CDR3 has 14 residues. CDR3 sequence reads: CASRRTGAGGGKFF. CDR3 sequence (DNA): TGTGCCAGCAGGCGGACAGGAGCGGGAGGAGGGAAGTTCTTC.